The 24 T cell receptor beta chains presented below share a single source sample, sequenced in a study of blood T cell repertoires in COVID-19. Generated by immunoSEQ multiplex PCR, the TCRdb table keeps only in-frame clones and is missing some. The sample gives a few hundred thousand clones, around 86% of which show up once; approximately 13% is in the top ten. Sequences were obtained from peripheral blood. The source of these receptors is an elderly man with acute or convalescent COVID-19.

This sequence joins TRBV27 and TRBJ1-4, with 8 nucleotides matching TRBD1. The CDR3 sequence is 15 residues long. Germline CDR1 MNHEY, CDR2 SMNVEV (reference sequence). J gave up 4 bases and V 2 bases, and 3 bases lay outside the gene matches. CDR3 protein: CASSLADRGNEKLFF. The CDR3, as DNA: TGTGCCAGCAGTTTAGCCGACAGGGGTAATGAAAAACTGTTTTTT. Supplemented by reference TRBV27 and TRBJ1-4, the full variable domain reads EAQVTQNPRYLITVTGKKLTVTCSQNMNHEYMSWYRQDPGLGLRQIYYSMNVEVTDKGDVPEGYKVSRKEKRNFPLILESPSPNQTSLYFCASSLADRGNEKLFFGSGTQLSVL.

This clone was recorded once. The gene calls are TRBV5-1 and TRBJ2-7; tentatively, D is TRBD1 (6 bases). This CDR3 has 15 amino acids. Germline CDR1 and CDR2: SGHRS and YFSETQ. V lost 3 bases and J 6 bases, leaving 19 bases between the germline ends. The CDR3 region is CASSSLGAATVEQYF. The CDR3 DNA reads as TGCGCCAGCAGCTCGCTGGGGGCAGCGACCGTCGAGCAGTACTTC.

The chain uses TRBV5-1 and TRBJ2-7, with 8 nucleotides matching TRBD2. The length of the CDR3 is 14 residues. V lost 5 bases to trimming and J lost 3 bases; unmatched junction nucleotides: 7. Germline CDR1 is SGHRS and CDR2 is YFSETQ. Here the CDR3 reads CASSPTSEIYEQYF. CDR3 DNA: TGCGCCAGCAGTCCGACTAGCGAAATCTACGAGCAGTACTTC.

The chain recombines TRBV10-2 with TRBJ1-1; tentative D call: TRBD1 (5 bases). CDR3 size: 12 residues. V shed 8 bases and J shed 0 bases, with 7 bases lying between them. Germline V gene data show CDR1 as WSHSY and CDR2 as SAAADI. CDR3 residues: CASGGMNTEAFF. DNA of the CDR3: TGCGCCAGCGGGGGGATGAACACTGAAGCTTTCTTT.

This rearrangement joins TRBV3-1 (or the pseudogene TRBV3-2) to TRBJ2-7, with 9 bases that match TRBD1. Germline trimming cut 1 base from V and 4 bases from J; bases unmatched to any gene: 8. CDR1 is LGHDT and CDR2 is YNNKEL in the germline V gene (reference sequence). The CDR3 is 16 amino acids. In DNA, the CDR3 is TGTGCCAGCAGCCAAGCTCAAGGACAGGGGTATTACGAGCAGTACTTC. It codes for CASSQAQGQGYYEQYF.

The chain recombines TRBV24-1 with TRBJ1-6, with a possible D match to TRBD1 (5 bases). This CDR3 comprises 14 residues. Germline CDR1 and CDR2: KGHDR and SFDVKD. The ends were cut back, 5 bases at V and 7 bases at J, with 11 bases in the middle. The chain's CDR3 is CATSARGGNSPLHF. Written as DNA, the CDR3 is TGTGCCACCAGTGCTAGGGGAGGAAATTCACCCCTCCACTTT.

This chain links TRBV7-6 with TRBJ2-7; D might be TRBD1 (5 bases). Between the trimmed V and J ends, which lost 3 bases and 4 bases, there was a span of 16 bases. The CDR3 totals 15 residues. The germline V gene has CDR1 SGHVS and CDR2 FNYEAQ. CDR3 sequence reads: CASSLSGVQGYEQYF. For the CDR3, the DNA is TGTGCCAGCAGCTTGTCTGGAGTGCAGGGATACGAGCAGTACTTC.

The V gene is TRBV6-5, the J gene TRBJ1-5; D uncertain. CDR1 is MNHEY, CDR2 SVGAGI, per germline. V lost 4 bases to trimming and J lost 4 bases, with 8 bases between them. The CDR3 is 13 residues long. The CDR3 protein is CASSLRANQPQHF. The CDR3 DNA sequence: TGTGCCAGCAGTTTGAGGGCTAATCAGCCCCAGCATTTT.

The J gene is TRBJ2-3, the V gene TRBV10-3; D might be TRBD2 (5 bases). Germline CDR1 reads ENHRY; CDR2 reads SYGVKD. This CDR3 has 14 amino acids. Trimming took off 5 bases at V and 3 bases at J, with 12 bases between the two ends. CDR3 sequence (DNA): TGTGCCATCAGTTTACTACTAGGGACAGATACGCAGTATTTT. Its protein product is CAISLLLGTDTQYF.

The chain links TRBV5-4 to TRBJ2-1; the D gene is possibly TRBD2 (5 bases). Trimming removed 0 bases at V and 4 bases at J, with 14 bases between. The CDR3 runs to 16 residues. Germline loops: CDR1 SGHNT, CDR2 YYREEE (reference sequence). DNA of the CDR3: TGTGCCAGCAGCTTGGCCGCGGGTGGAGGATACAATGAGCAGTTCTTC. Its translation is CASSLAAGGGYNEQFF. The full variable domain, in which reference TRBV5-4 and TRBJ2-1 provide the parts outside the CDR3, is ETGVTQSPTHLIKTRGQQVTLRCSSQSGHNTVSWYQQALGQGPQFIFQYYREEENGRGNFPPRFSGLQFPNYSSELNVNALELDDSALYLCASSLAAGGGYNEQFFGPGTRLTVL.

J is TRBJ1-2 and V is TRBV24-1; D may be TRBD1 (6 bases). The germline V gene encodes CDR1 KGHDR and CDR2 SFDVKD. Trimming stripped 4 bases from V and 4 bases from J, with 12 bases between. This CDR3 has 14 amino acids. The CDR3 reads CATSDPGQPYGYTF. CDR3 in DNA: TGTGCCACCAGTGACCCTGGACAGCCCTATGGCTACACCTTC.

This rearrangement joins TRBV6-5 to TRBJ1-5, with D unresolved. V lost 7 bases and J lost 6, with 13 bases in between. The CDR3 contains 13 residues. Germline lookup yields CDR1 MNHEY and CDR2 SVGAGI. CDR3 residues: CASTTVLGQPQHF. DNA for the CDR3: TGTGCCAGCACCACGGTCCTCGGTCAGCCCCAGCATTTT.

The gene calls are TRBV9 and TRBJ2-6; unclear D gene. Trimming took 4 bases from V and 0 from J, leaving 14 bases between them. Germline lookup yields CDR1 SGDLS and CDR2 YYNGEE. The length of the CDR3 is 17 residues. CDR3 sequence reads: CASSSRLTSSGANVLTF. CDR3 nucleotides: TGTGCCAGCAGCAGCCGCCTTACGAGCTCTGGGGCCAACGTCCTGACTTTC.

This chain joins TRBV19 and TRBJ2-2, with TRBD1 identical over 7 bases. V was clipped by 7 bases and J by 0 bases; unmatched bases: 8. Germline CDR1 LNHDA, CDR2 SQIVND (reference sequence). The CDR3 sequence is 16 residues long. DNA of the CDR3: TGTGCCAGTATTCCTAGGCAGGGGGCGAACACCGGGGAGCTGTTTTTT. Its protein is CASIPRQGANTGELFF.

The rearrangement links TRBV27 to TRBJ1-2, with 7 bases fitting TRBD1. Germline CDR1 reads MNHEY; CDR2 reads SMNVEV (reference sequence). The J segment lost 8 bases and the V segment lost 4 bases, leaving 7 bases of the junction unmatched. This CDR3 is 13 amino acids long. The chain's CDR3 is CASSYQGGRGYTF. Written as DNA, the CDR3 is TGTGCCAGCAGTTACCAGGGGGGTCGAGGCTACACCTTC.

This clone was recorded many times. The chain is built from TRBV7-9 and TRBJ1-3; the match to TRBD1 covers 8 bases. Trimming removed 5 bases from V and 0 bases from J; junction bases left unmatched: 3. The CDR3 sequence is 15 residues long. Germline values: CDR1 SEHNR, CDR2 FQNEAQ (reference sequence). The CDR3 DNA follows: TGTGCCAGCAGCGCAACAGGGGGCTCTGGAAACACCATATATTTT. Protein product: CASSATGGSGNTIYF.

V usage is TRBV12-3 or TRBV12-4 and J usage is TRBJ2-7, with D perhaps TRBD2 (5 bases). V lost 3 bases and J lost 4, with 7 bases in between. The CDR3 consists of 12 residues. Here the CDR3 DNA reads TGTGCCAGCAGTTTTACGGGGTACGAGCAGTACTTC. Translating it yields CASSFTGYEQYF.

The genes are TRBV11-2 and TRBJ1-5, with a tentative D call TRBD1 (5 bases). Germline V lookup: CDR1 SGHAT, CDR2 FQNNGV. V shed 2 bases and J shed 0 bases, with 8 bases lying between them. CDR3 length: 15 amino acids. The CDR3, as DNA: TGTGCCAGCAGCTTACGCGGGGGTAGCAATCAGCCCCAGCATTTT. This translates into CASSLRGGSNQPQHF.

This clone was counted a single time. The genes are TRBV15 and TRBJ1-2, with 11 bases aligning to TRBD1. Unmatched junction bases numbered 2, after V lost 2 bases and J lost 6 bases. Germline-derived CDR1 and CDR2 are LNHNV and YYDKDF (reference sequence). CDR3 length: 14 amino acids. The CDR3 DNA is TGTGCCACCAGCAGAACGGACAGGGGGCATGGCTACACCTTC. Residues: CATSRTDRGHGYTF.

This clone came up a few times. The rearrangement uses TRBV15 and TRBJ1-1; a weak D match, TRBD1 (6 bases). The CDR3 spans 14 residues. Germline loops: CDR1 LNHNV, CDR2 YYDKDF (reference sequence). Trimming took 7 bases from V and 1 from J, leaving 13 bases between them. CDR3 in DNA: TGTGCCACCATGCCAGGGGTTAGGAACACTGAAGCTTTCTTT. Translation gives CATMPGVRNTEAFF.

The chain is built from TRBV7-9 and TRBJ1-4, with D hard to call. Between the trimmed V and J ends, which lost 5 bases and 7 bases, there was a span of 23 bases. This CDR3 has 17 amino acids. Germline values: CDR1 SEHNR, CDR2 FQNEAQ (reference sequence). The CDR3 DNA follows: TGTGCCAGCAGCCACACAACCATTTGGGAGGGCGGTGAAAAACTGTTTTTT. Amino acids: CASSHTTIWEGGEKLFF. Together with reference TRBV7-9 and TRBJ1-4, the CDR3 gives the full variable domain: DTGVSQNPRHKITKRGQNVTFRCDPISEHNRLYWYRQTLGQGPEFLTYFQNEAQLEKSRLLSDRFSAERPKGSFSTLEIQRTEQGDSAMYLCASSHTTIWEGGEKLFFGSGTQLSVL.

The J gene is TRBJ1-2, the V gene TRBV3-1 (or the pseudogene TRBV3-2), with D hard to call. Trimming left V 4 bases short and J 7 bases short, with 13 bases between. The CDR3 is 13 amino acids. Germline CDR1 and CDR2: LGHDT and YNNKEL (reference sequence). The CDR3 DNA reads TGTGCCAGCAGCCGGCCGCCGAATGTTGGCTACACCTTC. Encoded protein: CASSRPPNVGYTF.

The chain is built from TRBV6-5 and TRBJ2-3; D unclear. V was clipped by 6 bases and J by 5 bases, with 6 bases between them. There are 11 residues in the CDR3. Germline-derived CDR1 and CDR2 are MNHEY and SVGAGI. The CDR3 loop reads CASRSIDTQYF. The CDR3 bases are TGTGCCAGCAGGTCTATAGATACGCAGTATTTT.

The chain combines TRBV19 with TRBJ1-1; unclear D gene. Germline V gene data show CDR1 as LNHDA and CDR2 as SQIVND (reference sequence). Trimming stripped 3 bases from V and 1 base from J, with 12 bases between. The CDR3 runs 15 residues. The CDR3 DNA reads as TGTGCCAGTAGTATTTACAATTTAGCGAACACTGAAGCTTTCTTT. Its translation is CASSIYNLANTEAFF.